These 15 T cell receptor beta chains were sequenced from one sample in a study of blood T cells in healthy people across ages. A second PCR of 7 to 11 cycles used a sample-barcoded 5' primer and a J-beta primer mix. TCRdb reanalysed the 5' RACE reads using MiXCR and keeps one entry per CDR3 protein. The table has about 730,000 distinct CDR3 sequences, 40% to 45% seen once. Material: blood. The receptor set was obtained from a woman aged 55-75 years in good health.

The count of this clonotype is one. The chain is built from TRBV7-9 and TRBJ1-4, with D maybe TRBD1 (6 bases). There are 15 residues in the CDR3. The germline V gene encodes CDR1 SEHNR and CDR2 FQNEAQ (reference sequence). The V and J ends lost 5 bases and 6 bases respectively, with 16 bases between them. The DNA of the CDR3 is TGTGCCAGCAGCCAGCAACAGGGAGGACATGAAAAACTGTTTTTT. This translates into CASSQQQGGHEKLFF.

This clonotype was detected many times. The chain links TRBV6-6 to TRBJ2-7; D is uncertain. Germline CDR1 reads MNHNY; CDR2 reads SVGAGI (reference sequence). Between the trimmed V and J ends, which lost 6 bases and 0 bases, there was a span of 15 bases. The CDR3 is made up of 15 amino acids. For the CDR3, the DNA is TGTGCCAGCAGCCCGTCGGACGGCAGCTCCTACGAGCAGTACTTC. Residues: CASSPSDGSSYEQYF.

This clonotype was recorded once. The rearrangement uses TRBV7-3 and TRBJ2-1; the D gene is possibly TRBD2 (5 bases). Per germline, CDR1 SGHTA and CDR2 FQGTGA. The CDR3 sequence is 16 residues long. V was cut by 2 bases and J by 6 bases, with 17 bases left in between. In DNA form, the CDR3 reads TGTGCCAGCAGCTTAGCCGGCCCGACTATTCCCAATGAGCAGTTCTTC. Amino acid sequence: CASSLAGPTIPNEQFF.

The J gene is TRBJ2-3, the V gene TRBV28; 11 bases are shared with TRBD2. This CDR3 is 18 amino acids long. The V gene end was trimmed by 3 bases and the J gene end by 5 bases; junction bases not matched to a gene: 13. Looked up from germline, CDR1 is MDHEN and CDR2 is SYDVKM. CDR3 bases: TGTGCCAGCAGTTTCAACCTGGGCACGGGACTAGCGGAAGATACGCAGTATTTT. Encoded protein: CASSFNLGTGLAEDTQYF.

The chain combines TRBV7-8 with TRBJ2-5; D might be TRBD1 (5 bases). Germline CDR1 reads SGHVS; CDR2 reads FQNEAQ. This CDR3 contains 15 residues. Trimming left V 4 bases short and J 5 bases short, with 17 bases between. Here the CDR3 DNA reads TGTGCCAGCAGCTCCAACGCCCCAGGGTTGGAGACCCAGTACTTC. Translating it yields CASSSNAPGLETQYF.

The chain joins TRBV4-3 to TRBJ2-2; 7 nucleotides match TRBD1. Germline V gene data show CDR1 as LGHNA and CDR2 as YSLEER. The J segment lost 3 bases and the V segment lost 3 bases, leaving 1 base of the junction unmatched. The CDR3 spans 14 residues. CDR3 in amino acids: CASSHGQDTGELFF. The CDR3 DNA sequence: TGCGCCAGCAGCCATGGACAGGACACCGGGGAGCTGTTTTTT.

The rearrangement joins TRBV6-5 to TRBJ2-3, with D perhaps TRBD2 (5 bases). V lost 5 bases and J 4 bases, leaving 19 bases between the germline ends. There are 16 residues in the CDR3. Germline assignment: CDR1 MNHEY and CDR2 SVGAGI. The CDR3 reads CASSPNLGRVADTQYF. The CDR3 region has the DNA TGTGCCAGCAGTCCGAACCTCGGGCGGGTGGCAGATACGCAGTATTTT.

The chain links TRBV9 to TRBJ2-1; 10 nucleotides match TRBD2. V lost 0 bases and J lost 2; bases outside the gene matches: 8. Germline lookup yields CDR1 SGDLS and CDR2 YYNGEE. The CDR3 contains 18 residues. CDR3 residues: CASSVDLAGALAYNEQFF. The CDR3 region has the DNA TGTGCCAGCAGCGTAGACCTAGCGGGAGCCCTAGCCTACAATGAGCAGTTCTTC.

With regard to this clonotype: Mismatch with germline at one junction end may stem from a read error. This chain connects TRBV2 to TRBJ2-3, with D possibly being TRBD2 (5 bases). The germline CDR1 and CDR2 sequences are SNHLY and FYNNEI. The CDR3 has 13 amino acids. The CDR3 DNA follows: TGTGCCGGCAGTAAGGACTTCACAGATACGCAGTATTTT. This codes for CAGSKDFTDTQYF.

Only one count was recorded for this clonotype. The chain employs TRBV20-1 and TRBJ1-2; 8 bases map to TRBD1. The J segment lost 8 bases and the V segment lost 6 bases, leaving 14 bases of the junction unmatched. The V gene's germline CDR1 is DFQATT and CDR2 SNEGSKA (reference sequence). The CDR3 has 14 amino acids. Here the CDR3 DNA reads TGCAGTGCAAAGGCGGACAGGGAAGTCTGGGGCTACACCTTC. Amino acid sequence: CSAKADREVWGYTF.

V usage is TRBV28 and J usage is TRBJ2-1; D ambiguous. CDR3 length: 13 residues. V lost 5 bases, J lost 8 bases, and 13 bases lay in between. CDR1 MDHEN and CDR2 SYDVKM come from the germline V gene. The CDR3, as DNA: TGTGCCAGCAGTCGTTCTAGGTGGGATGAGCAGTTCTTC. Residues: CASSRSRWDEQFF.

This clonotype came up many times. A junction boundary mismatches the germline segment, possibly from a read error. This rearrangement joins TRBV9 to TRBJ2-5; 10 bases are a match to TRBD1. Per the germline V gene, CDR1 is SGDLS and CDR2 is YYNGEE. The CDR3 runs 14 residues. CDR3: CASSVDRGLETQYF. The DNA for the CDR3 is TGTGCTAGCAGCGTTGACAGGGGGCTAGAGACCCAGTACTTC.

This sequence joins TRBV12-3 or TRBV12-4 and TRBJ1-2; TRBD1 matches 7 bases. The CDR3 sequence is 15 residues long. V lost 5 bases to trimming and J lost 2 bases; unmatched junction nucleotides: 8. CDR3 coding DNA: TGTGCCAGCAGTCGTGCCCCGGGACAGAACTATGGCTACACCTTC. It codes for CASSRAPGQNYGYTF.

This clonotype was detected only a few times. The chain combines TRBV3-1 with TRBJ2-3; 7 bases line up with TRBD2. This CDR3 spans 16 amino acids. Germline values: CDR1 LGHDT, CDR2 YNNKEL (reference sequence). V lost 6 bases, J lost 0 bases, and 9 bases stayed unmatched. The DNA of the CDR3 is TGTGCCAGCAGACGGGACTACCGAACTAGCACAGATACGCAGTATTTT. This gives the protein CASRRDYRTSTDTQYF.

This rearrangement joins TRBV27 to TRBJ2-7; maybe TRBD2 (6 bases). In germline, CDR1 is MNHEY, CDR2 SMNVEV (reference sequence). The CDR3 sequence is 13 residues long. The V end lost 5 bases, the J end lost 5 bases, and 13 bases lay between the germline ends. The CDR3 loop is CASSISSENEQYF. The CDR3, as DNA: TGTGCCAGCAGTATCTCTAGCGAAAACGAGCAGTACTTC.